The TCR beta chain described here comes from a study of T cell changes during pregnancy in multiple sclerosis. Profiled with immunoSEQ multiplex PCR; TCRdb holds only in-frame clones, not every one. Of 65,000 to 70,000 clones listed, 85% to 95% are singletons. The sequence derives from a female donor in good health, enrolled as a control in a pregnancy study. The starting material was peripheral blood, obtained in the third trimester of pregnancy.

The CDR3 region has the DNA TGTGCCAGCAGCTCCCCACCTCCGGGACTCGTAGACACCGGGGAGCTGTTTTTT. Protein product: CASSSPPPGLVDTGELFF. This chain uses TRBV7-9 with TRBJ2-2; the D gene is possibly TRBD2 (6 bases). Germline-derived CDR1 and CDR2 are SEHNR and FQNEAQ (reference sequence). This CDR3 has 18 residues. V gave up 4 bases and J gave up 3 bases, with 21 bases separating them.